Each of the 15 T cell receptor beta chains below was sequenced from the same sample in a study of somatic mutations in cytotoxic T cells in rheumatoid arthritis. The repertoire was sequenced with immunoSEQ multiplex PCR; TCRdb's copy has only in-frame clones and lacks some. The data contain 9,500 to 15,000 clones, 75% to 90% of them singletons. The specimen was CD8+ T cells sorted from blood. All receptors derive from a woman aged 55-69 years in good health.

This clone counts as medium-sized. The rearrangement links TRBV9 to TRBJ2-3; 10 positions agree with TRBD1. This CDR3 has 16 residues. Germline V gene lookup returns CDR1 SGDLS and CDR2 YYNGEE. V dropped 3 bases and J dropped 4; count of bases not matched to a gene: 8. CDR3 sequence (DNA): TGTGCCAGCAGCGGTACCGGGACAGGGGCTGCAGATACGCAGTATTTT. This codes for CASSGTGTGAADTQYF.

Here the CDR3 reads CASASGGELFF. CDR3 nucleotides: TGTGCCAGCGCGTCGGGCGGGGAGCTGTTTTTT. The chain uses TRBV9 and TRBJ2-2; D unresolved. Germline assignment: CDR1 SGDLS and CDR2 YYNGEE. The V end was cut by 7 bases, the J end by 7 bases, with 8 bases between. The CDR3 loop spans 11 amino acids.

The chain couples TRBV28 to TRBJ1-5; D unresolved. Germline CDR1 MDHEN, CDR2 SYDVKM. CDR3 length: 15 residues. V lost 7 bases, J lost 6 bases, and 19 bases lay in between. Here the CDR3 reads CASKQARLYGQPQHF. The CDR3 bases are TGTGCCAGCAAACAAGCGCGGCTCTATGGTCAGCCCCAGCATTTT.

This clone was seen a handful of times. The chain uses TRBV6-6 and TRBJ1-1; a possible D gene is TRBD1 (6 bases). V was clipped by 7 bases and J by 4 bases, with 16 bases between them. The CDR3 sequence is 14 residues long. Germline CDR1 and CDR2: MNHNY and SVGAGI (reference sequence). The CDR3 DNA sequence: TGTGCCAGCATCCCGGCACAGGGTGGCACTGAAGCTTTCTTT. This translates into CASIPAQGGTEAFF.

The gene calls are TRBV11-2 and TRBJ1-3, with 8 positions matching TRBD1. CDR1 and CDR2 from the germline V gene are SGHAT and FQNNGV. J lost 8 bases, V lost 4 bases, and 7 bases had no gene match. The CDR3 totals 14 residues. The CDR3 loop is CASSYGTGIYTIYF. As DNA, the CDR3 is TGTGCCAGCAGCTATGGGACAGGAATCTACACCATATATTTT. Full variable domain (rest looked up from reference TRBV11-2 and TRBJ1-3): EAGVAQSPRYKIIEKRQSVAFWCNPISGHATLYWYQQILGQGPKLLIQFQNNGVVDDSQLPKDRFSAERLKGVDSTLKIQPAKLEDSAVYLCASSYGTGIYTIYFGEGSWLTVV.

The chain links TRBV7-2 to TRBJ2-3; the match to TRBD2 covers 8 bases. Germline V gene data show CDR1 as SGHTA and CDR2 as FQGNSA. The V gene end was trimmed by 1 base and the J gene end by 4 bases; junction bases not matched to a gene: 4. The CDR3 runs 15 residues. In DNA, the CDR3 is TGTGCCAGCAGCTTAGTCGGGGGGGCCCCAGATACGCAGTATTTT. It yields the protein CASSLVGGAPDTQYF. The full variable domain, completed using reference TRBV7-2 and TRBJ2-3, is GAGVSQSPSNKVTEKGKDVELRCDPISGHTALYWYRQSLGQGLEFLIYFQGNSAPDKSGLPSDRFSAERTGGSVSTLTIQRTQQEDSAVYLCASSLVGGAPDTQYFGPGTRLTVL.

The chain couples TRBV30 to TRBJ2-3; 9 bases fit TRBD2. This CDR3 has 11 residues. CDR1 and CDR2 (germline): GTSNPN, SVGIG (reference sequence). The ends lost 1 base at V and 11 bases at J; junction bases unmatched: 1. CDR3: CAWSASGEQYF. DNA for the CDR3: TGTGCCTGGAGTGCTAGCGGGGAGCAGTATTTT.

The chain recombines TRBV28 with TRBJ2-5; 10 bases fit TRBD1. The ends lost 3 bases at V and 9 bases at J; junction bases unmatched: 1. CDR3 length: 12 residues. Germline CDR1 is MDHEN and CDR2 is SYDVKM. CDR3 sequence reads: CASSLGTGAQYF. In DNA form, the CDR3 reads TGTGCCAGCAGTTTGGGGACAGGGGCCCAGTACTTC.

The chain recombines TRBV27 with TRBJ1-5; D unclear. Germline V gene sequence: CDR1 MNHEY, CDR2 SMNVEV (reference sequence). This CDR3 is built from 13 residues. Trimming left V 3 bases short and J 5 bases short, with 8 bases between. As DNA, the CDR3 is TGTGCCAGCAGTTTCTACCCGGATCAGCCCCAGCATTTT. Its translation is CASSFYPDQPQHF.

CDR3 loop: CASSLPASGTDTQYF. The DNA of the CDR3 is TGTGCCAGCAGTTTACCCGCTAGCGGCACAGATACGCAGTATTTT. The chain employs TRBV27 and TRBJ2-3; tentatively, D is TRBD2 (6 bases). Between the trimmed V and J ends, which lost 2 bases and 1 base, there was a span of 10 bases. Germline V gene data show CDR1 as MNHEY and CDR2 as SMNVEV (reference sequence). This CDR3 comprises 15 residues.

The chain uses TRBV10-1 and TRBJ2-6, with a tentative D call TRBD1 (6 bases). Trimming cost V 6 bases and J 0 bases, with 30 bases left between them. CDR1 is WNHNN and CDR2 is SYGVQD in the germline V gene (reference sequence). This CDR3 region has 22 residues. CDR3 sequence: CASSPVGTGLMGSLSGANVLTF. For the CDR3, the DNA is TGCGCCAGCAGCCCCGTAGGTACAGGGCTAATGGGATCTCTCTCTGGGGCCAACGTCCTGACTTTC.

This clone has only one observation. This chain uses TRBV9 with TRBJ2-6, with a weak D call TRBD2 (5 bases). This CDR3 has 19 residues. Germline lookup yields CDR1 SGDLS and CDR2 YYNGEE. V gave up 3 bases and J gave up 1 base, with 20 bases separating them. The chain's CDR3 is CASSELDPVGWSGANVLTF. In DNA, the CDR3 is TGTGCCAGCAGCGAACTAGATCCTGTTGGGTGGTCTGGGGCCAACGTCCTGACTTTC.

The chain links TRBV7-8 to TRBJ1-1; no reliable D call. Germline-derived CDR1 and CDR2 are SGHVS and FQNEAQ. V shed 2 bases and J shed 0 bases, with 19 bases lying between them. The CDR3 length is 18 residues. The CDR3 bases are TGTGCCAGCAGCTTACTCCCACTAGGAATTGGCATGAACACTGAAGCTTTCTTT. Amino acid sequence: CASSLLPLGIGMNTEAFF. Using reference TRBV7-8 and TRBJ1-1 for the parts outside the CDR3, the full variable domain is GAGVSQSPRYKVAKRGQDVALRCDPISGHVSLFWYQQALGQGPEFLTYFQNEAQLDKSGLPSDRFFAERPEGSVSTLKIQRTQQEDSAVYLCASSLLPLGIGMNTEAFFGQGTRLTVV.

The V and J genes are TRBV5-8 and TRBJ1-3, with D maybe TRBD1 (6 bases). Germline V gene lookup returns CDR1 SGHTS and CDR2 YDEGEE. Trimming removed 4 bases at V and 2 bases at J, with 22 bases between. The CDR3 extends over 18 amino acids. The CDR3 reads CASSRLGQLRMPGNTIYF. DNA of the CDR3: TGTGCCAGCAGCCGGTTAGGACAGCTCAGGATGCCTGGAAACACCATATATTTT.

This chain joins TRBV7-9 and TRBJ2-1, with a possible D match to TRBD2 (7 bases). V shed 1 base and J shed 3 bases, with 13 bases lying between them. CDR1 and CDR2 (germline): SEHNR, FQNEAQ (reference sequence). The CDR3 is 16 residues long. In nucleotides, the CDR3 is TGTGCCAGCAGCTTAGGTGGGGGGGCCGGCTACAATGAGCAGTTCTTC. This codes for CASSLGGGAGYNEQFF.